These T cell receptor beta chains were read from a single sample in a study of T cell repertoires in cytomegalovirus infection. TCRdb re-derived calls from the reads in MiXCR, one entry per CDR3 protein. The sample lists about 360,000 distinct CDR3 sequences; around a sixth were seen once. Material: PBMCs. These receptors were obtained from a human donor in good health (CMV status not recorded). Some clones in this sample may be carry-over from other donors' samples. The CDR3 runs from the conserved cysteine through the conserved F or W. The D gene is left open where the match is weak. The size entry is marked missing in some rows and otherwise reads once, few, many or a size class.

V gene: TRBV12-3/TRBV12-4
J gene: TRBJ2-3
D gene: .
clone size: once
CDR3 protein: CASSLYGAASTDTQYF
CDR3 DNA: TGTGCCAGCAGTTTGTATGGGGCCGCTAGCACAGATACGCAGTATTTT

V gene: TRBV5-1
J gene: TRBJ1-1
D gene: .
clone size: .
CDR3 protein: CASSLKGLGEAFF
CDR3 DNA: TGCGCCAGCAGCTTAAAGGGGTTGGGTGAAGCTTTCTTT

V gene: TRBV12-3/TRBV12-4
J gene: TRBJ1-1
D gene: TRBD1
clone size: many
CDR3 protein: CASSSSRQGVGMNTEAFF
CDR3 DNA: TGTGCCAGCAGTTCCTCCCGACAGGGGGTTGGCATGAACACTGAAGCTTTCTTT

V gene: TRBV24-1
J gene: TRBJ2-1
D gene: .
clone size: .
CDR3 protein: CATMGSVNEQFF
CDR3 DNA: TGTGCCACCATGGGCTCGGTCAATGAGCAGTTCTTC

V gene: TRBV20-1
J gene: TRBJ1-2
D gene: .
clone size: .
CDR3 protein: CSATGGTGNPYGYTF
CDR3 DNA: TGCAGTGCTACTGGTGGAACAGGGAATCCCTATGGCTACACCTTC

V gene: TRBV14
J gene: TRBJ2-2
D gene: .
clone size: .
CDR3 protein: CASSQDGGSGNTGELFF
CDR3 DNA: TGTGCCAGCAGCCAAGATGGGGGGAGCGGGAACACCGGGGAGCTGTTTTTT

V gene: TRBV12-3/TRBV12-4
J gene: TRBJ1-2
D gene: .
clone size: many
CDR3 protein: CASSFGQPYGYTF
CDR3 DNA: TGTGCCAGCAGTTTCGGTCAGCCCTATGGCTACACCTTC

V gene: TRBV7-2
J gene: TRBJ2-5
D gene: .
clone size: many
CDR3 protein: CASSLPWGGQYF
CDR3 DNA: TGTGCCAGCAGCTTGCCGTGGGGAGGCCAGTACTTC

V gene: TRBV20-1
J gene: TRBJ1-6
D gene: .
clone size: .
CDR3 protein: CSATPAGDTPYNSPLHF
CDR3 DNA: TGCAGTGCAACGCCCGCGGGGGACACACCTTATAATTCACCCCTCCACTTT

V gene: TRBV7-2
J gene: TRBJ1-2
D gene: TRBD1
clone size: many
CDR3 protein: CASSFGTGVNYGYTF
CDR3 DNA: TGTGCCAGCAGCTTCGGGACAGGGGTTAACTATGGCTACACCTTC

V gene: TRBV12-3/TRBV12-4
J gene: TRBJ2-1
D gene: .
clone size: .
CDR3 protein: CASSSPTRYEQFF
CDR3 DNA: TGTGCCAGCAGTTCCCCGACTAGGTATGAGCAGTTCTTC

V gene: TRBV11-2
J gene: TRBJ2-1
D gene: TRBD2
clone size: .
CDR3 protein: CASSLKRGRASGEQFF
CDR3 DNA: TGTGCCAGCAGCTTAAAGCGCGGGAGGGCCTCAGGTGAGCAGTTCTTC

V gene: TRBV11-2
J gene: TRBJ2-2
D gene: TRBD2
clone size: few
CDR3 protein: CASSSVGLAGGELFF
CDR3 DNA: TGTGCCAGCAGTTCAGTAGGACTAGCGGGAGGGGAGCTGTTTTTT

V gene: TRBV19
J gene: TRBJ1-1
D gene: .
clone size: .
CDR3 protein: CATLGGTEGGDTEAFF
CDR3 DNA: TGTGCCACCCTCGGCGGGACGGAGGGAGGGGACACTGAAGCTTTCTTT

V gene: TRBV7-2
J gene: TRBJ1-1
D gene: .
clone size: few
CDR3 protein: CASTIDRGGTEAFF
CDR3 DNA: TGTGCCAGCACCATTGATCGGGGCGGCACTGAAGCTTTCTTT

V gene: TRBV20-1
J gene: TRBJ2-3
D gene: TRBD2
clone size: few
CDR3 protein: CSAGTSSITDTQYF
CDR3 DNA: TGCAGTGCCGGGACTAGCTCCATCACAGATACGCAGTATTTT

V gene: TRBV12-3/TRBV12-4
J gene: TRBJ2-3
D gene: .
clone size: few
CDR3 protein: CASSPGPGGDTQYF
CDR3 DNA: TGTGCCAGCAGTCCGGGACCAGGAGGAGATACGCAGTATTTT

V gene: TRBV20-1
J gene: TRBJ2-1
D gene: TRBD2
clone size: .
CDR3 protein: CSSVSGLVFDEQFF
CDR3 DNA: TGCAGTTCCGTTTCGGGACTAGTGTTCGATGAGCAGTTCTTC

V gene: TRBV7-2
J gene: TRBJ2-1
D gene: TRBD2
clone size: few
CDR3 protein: CASSNPQGGGAYYNEQFF
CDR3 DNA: TGTGCCAGCAGCAACCCTCAAGGCGGGGGGGCCTATTACAATGAGCAGTTCTTC

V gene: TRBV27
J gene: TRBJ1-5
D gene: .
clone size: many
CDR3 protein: CASSTQGQPQHF
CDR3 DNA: TGTGCCAGCAGTACCCAGGGGCAGCCCCAGCATTTT

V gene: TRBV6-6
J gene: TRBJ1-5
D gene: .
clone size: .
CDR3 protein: CAGRYCPQHF
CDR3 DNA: TGTGCGGGGCGGTATTGCCCCCAGCATTTT

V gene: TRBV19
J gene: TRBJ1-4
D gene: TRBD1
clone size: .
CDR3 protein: CASTPRGQGARKLFF
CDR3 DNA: TGTGCCAGTACCCCGAGGGGACAGGGGGCAAGAAAACTGTTTTTT

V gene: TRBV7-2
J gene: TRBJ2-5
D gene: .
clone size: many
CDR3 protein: CASSFSNAETQYF
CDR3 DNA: TGTGCCAGCAGCTTTTCGAATGCGGAGACCCAGTACTTC

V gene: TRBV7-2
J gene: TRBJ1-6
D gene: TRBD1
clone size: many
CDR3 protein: CASSVGTGNPPLHF
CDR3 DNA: TGTGCCAGCAGCGTGGGGACAGGTAATCCACCCCTCCACTTT

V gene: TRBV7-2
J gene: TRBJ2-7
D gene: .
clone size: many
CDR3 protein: CASSLQWPGYEQYF
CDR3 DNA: TGTGCCAGCAGCTTACAGTGGCCGGGCTACGAGCAGTACTTC

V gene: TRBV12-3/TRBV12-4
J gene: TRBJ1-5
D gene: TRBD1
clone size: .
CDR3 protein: CASSPQGTQPQHF
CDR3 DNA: TGTGCCAGCAGCCCACAGGGGACCCAGCCCCAGCATTTT

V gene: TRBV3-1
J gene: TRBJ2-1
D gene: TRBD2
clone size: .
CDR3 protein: CASSQPRGLAEYNEQFF
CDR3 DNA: TGTGCCAGCAGCCAGCCCCGGGGACTAGCGGAATACAATGAGCAGTTCTTC

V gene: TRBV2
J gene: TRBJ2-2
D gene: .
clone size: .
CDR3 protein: CATSPRSYTGELFF
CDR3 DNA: TGTGCCACCAGCCCCAGATCCTACACCGGGGAGCTGTTTTTT

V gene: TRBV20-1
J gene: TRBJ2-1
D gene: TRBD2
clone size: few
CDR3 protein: CSVVSGGIHNEQFF
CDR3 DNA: TGCAGTGTGGTTAGCGGGGGGATCCACAATGAGCAGTTCTTC

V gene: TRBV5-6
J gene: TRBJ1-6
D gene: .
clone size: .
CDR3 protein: CASSLERFNSPLHF
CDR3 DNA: TGTGCCAGCAGCTTGGAACGGTTTAATTCACCCCTCCACTTT

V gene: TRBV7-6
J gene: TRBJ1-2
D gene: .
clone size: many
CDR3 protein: CASSLLADANYGYTF
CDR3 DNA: TGTGCCAGCAGCTTATTAGCAGACGCTAACTATGGCTACACCTTC

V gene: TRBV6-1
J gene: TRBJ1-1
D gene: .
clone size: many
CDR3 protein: CASLLNTEAFF
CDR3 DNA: TGTGCCAGCCTTCTGAACACTGAAGCTTTCTTT

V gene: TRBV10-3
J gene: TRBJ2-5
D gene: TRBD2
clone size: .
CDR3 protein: CATALAGELETQYF
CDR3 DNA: TGTGCCACAGCACTAGCGGGAGAACTAGAGACCCAGTACTTC

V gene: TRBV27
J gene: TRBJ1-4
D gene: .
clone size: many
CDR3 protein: CASSLSSGFNEKLFF
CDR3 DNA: TGTGCCAGCAGTTTATCTTCAGGGTTTAATGAAAAACTGTTTTTT

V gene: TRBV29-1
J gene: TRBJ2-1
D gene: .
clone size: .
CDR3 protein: CSVDRGNEQFF
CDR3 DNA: TGCAGCGTTGATCGTGGAAATGAGCAGTTCTTC